This passage covers 25 T cell receptor beta chains from one sample sequenced in a study of PD-1 blockade in mismatch repair-deficient tumors. Data came from immunoSEQ multiplex PCR; TCRdb stores just in-frame clones and leaves some out. The table lists under 150,000 clones, 88% of them singletons. Sequencing used peripheral blood, obtained approximately 72 weeks after starting pembrolizumab. These receptors were obtained from an adult with mismatch repair-deficient cancer.

The V call is TRBV7-2, the J call TRBJ2-3; possible D gene TRBD2, 5 bases. V lost 2 bases and J 3 bases, leaving 9 bases between the germline ends. The germline V gene encodes CDR1 SGHTA and CDR2 FQGNSA. The CDR3 is made up of 14 amino acids. Written as DNA, the CDR3 is TGTGCCAGCAGCTTACTCGGCGGGACAGATACGCAGTATTTT. Protein sequence: CASSLLGGTDTQYF.

The rearrangement joins TRBV4-2 to TRBJ2-7; D gene uncertain. V was pared by 0 bases and J by 4 bases, with 13 bases between. This CDR3 is 15 amino acids long. CDR1 is LGHNA and CDR2 is YNFKEQ in the germline V gene. The CDR3 spells CASSQEIGEDYEQYF. The CDR3 DNA reads TGTGCCAGCAGCCAAGAGATCGGAGAGGATTACGAGCAGTACTTC.

CDR3: CASSFSGTPDTGELFF. CDR3 in DNA: TGTGCCAGCAGCTTTAGCGGGACACCTGACACCGGGGAGCTGTTTTTT. This sequence joins TRBV7-9 and TRBJ2-2; 8 bases fit TRBD2. J was trimmed by 3 bases and V by 3 bases; bases with no gene match: 6. This CDR3 has 16 residues. CDR1 and CDR2 (germline): SEHNR, FQNEAQ (reference sequence).

CDR3 residues: CASSLVIAGDGELFF. The CDR3 region has the DNA TGTGCCAGCAGCTTAGTCATAGCGGGAGACGGGGAGCTGTTTTTT. The chain is built from TRBV11-2 and TRBJ2-2; 9 bases align to TRBD2. J gave up 7 bases and V 1 base, and 4 bases lay outside the gene matches. The CDR3 length is 15 residues. CDR1 SGHAT and CDR2 FQNNGV come from the germline V gene.

Here the CDR3 reads CASSQVLPDTQYF. CDR3 DNA sequence: TGCGCCAGCAGCCAAGTCTTGCCAGATACGCAGTATTTT. This chain joins TRBV4-1 and TRBJ2-3; D unresolved. This CDR3 has 13 amino acids. Germline V CDR1 and CDR2: MGHRA, YSYEKL. V lost 1 base and J lost 4, with 6 bases in between.

The genes are TRBV10-2 and TRBJ2-2; D might be TRBD1 (6 bases). V was trimmed by 6 bases and J by 6 bases, leaving 8 bases between them. In germline, CDR1 is WSHSY, CDR2 SAAADI. The CDR3 is 12 residues long. CDR3 nucleotides: TGCGCCAGCAGAAAGGGGGCCGGGGAGCTGTTTTTT. Translation: CASRKGAGELFF.

The chain joins TRBV27 to TRBJ2-4, with TRBD1 matching 10 bases. Germline values: CDR1 MNHEY, CDR2 SMNVEV (reference sequence). The CDR3 loop spans 13 amino acids. Unmatched junction bases numbered 2, after V lost 5 bases and J lost 7 bases. CDR3: CASSPGQGNIQYF. The CDR3 DNA follows: TGTGCCAGCAGTCCGGGACAGGGGAACATTCAGTACTTC.

V is TRBV27 and J is TRBJ2-7; 9 bases line up with TRBD2. CDR1 is MNHEY, CDR2 SMNVEV, per germline (reference sequence). The CDR3 length is 14 residues. J gave up 2 bases and V 3 bases, and 2 bases lay outside the gene matches. The CDR3 coding sequence is TGTGCCAGCAGTTTGGGACTAGCAGCCTACGAGCAGTACTTC. It translates to CASSLGLAAYEQYF.

V usage is TRBV4-1 and J usage is TRBJ2-7; TRBD1 agrees at 7 bases. The V and J ends lost 1 base and 3 bases, in that order; junction bases with no gene match: 6. The length of the CDR3 is 15 residues. Per the germline V gene, CDR1 is MGHRA and CDR2 is YSYEKL. The DNA for the CDR3 is TGCGCCAGCAGCCAAGTAGACCAGGGGGACTACGAGCAGTACTTC. Its protein is CASSQVDQGDYEQYF.

The gene calls are TRBV19 and TRBJ1-1; maybe TRBD1 (6 bases). Per the germline V gene, CDR1 is LNHDA and CDR2 is SQIVND (reference sequence). Deletions cut 7 bases from V and 5 bases from J, with 20 bases between. The CDR3 contains 15 residues. This CDR3 reads CASTEPRGRKTEAFF. The CDR3 DNA follows: TGTGCCAGTACCGAACCACGGGGGCGGAAGACTGAAGCTTTCTTT.

This clone was counted a single time. This rearrangement joins TRBV28 to TRBJ2-5; possibly TRBD1 for D (5 bases). Trimming removed 3 bases at V and 0 bases at J, with 14 bases between. The germline gives CDR1 MDHEN, CDR2 SYDVKM. This CDR3 is built from 16 residues. This CDR3 reads CASSFPAGQNQETQYF. The CDR3 nucleotides are TGTGCCAGCAGTTTTCCGGCAGGGCAAAACCAAGAGACCCAGTACTTC.

V gene TRBV4-3 combines with J gene TRBJ2-7; D may be TRBD1 or TRBD2 (5 bases each). Per the germline V gene, CDR1 is LGHNA and CDR2 is YSLEER. Trimming removed 2 bases from V and 0 bases from J, with 14 bases in between. The CDR3 spans 16 residues. Here the CDR3 DNA reads TGCGCCAGCAGCCAATCTTACGGGGCGAACTCCTACGAGCAGTACTTC. Protein sequence: CASSQSYGANSYEQYF.

CDR3 in amino acids: CSGRQGTYNEQFF. The CDR3 nucleotides read TGCAGCGGTAGACAGGGTACGTACAATGAGCAGTTCTTC. The V gene is TRBV29-1, the J gene TRBJ2-1; TRBD1 aligns across 7 bases. There are 13 residues in the CDR3. J lost 4 bases, V lost 7 bases, and 7 bases had no gene match. Germline CDR1 is SQVTM and CDR2 is ANQGSEA.

V usage is TRBV5-4 and J usage is TRBJ2-3, with D unresolved. This CDR3 region has 15 residues. The germline CDR1 and CDR2 sequences are SGHNT and YYREEE (reference sequence). Deletions cut 5 bases from V and 2 bases from J, with 15 bases between. CDR3 loop: CASSQQSVYTDTQYF. The CDR3 DNA reads TGTGCCAGCAGTCAACAGAGCGTATACACAGATACGCAGTATTTT.

The chain joins TRBV5-6 to TRBJ1-1; D may be TRBD1 (5 bases). V lost 4 bases, J lost 1 base, and 14 bases lay in between. The CDR3 contains 15 residues. From germline, CDR1 is SGHDT and CDR2 YYEEEE. The CDR3 loop reads CASSRVGDPNTEAFF. The CDR3 DNA follows: TGTGCCAGCAGCCGGGTGGGGGATCCGAACACTGAAGCTTTCTTT. The entire variable domain, with the rest obtained from reference TRBV5-6 and TRBJ1-1, is as follows: DAGVTQSPTHLIKTRGQQVTLRCSPKSGHDTVSWYQQALGQGPQFIFQYYEEEERQRGNFPDRFSGHQFPNYSSELNVNALLLGDSALYLCASSRVGDPNTEAFFGQGTRLTVV.

This chain uses TRBV11-2 with TRBJ2-4; D remains ambiguous. The CDR3 length is 15 residues. The ends were cut back, 5 bases at V and 7 bases at J, with 18 bases in the middle. Germline lookup yields CDR1 SGHAT and CDR2 FQNNGV. The CDR3 protein is CASSVGRFSGNIQYF. In DNA, the CDR3 is TGTGCCAGCAGCGTAGGACGGTTTAGTGGGAACATTCAGTACTTC.

CDR3 in DNA: TGTGCCAGCTCAGCAGGGTACACTGAAGCTTTCTTT. Its protein is CASSAGYTEAFF. The J gene is TRBJ1-1, the V gene TRBV18; maybe TRBD1 (5 bases). The germline gives CDR1 KGHSH, CDR2 LQKENI. This CDR3 comprises 12 residues. The V and J ends lost 5 bases and 3 bases respectively, with 7 bases between them.

The chain links TRBV4-1 to TRBJ2-5; 9 bases align to TRBD2. Germline V gene lookup returns CDR1 MGHRA and CDR2 YSYEKL. J gave up 3 bases and V 5 bases, and 4 bases lay outside the gene matches. The CDR3 consists of 14 residues. The CDR3 is CASSKRLAEETQYF. CDR3 bases: TGCGCCAGCAGCAAAAGACTAGCGGAAGAGACCCAGTACTTC.

This clone is medium-sized (0.01 to 0.1%) within its sample. This sequence joins TRBV5-1 and TRBJ1-4, with a possible D match to TRBD1 (6 bases). This CDR3 region has 15 residues. V lost 5 bases and J lost 4, with 15 bases in between. Looked up from germline, CDR1 is SGHRS and CDR2 is YFSETQ. CDR3 region: CASSALGANNEKLFF. The CDR3 DNA sequence: TGCGCCAGCAGTGCCTTGGGGGCCAATAATGAAAAACTGTTTTTT.

There are a few counts of this clone. The V call is TRBV11-1, the J call TRBJ2-1; D is undetermined. Trimming removed 0 bases at V and 7 bases at J, with 10 bases between. CDR1 is SGHAT, CDR2 FQDESV, per germline (reference sequence). The CDR3 totals 14 residues. The CDR3 DNA follows: TGTGCCAGCAGCTTAGCGGGGAATAGGAATGAGCAGTTCTTC. It translates to CASSLAGNRNEQFF. Full variable domain (rest looked up from reference TRBV11-1 and TRBJ2-1): EAEVAQSPRYKITEKSQAVAFWCDPISGHATLYWYRQILGQGPELLVQFQDESVVDDSQLPKDRFSAERLKGVDSTLKIQPAELGDSAMYLCASSLAGNRNEQFFGPGTRLTVL.

This clone was recorded only once. The rearrangement joins TRBV5-3 to TRBJ1-5; D is ambiguous. TRBV5-3 is designated an ORF whose function remains uncertain. Trimming stripped 2 bases from V and 3 bases from J, with 15 bases between. The CDR3 totals 16 residues. The CDR3 reads CARSFGVKVNNQPQHF. CDR3 DNA: TGTGCCAGAAGCTTTGGGGTAAAGGTTAACAATCAGCCCCAGCATTTT.

This chain connects TRBV25-1 to TRBJ2-7, with D possibly TRBD2 on 6 matching bases. Per the germline V gene, CDR1 is MGHDK and CDR2 is SYGVNS. V was pared by 5 bases and J by 6 bases, with 11 bases between. The CDR3 covers 12 residues. In DNA form, the CDR3 reads TGTGCCAGCAGTCAGACGGGGGTCGAGCAGTACTTC. It translates to CASSQTGVEQYF.

V and J are TRBV28 and TRBJ2-7; D may be TRBD2 (6 bases). The V and J ends lost 10 bases and 3 bases respectively, with 10 bases between them. This CDR3 spans 11 amino acids. CDR1 MDHEN and CDR2 SYDVKM come from the germline V gene. CDR3 protein: CATGLNYEQYF. DNA for the CDR3: TGTGCCACGGGACTTAACTACGAGCAGTACTTC.

The chain uses TRBV12-5 and TRBJ1-2, with D uncertain. Between the trimmed V and J ends, which lost 6 bases and 8 bases, there was a span of 13 bases. Germline assignment: CDR1 LGHNT and CDR2 FRNRAP. The CDR3 loop spans 12 amino acids. The CDR3: CASGFGREGYTF. The CDR3 DNA follows: TGTGCTAGTGGGTTCGGTAGGGAGGGCTACACCTTC.

This chain uses TRBV6-5 with TRBJ2-5, with a possible D match to TRBD2 (6 bases). The germline V and J ends were trimmed by 2 bases and 12 bases, with 16 bases remaining between them. CDR3 length: 13 amino acids. CDR1 is MNHEY, CDR2 SVGAGI, per germline. In DNA, the CDR3 is TGTGCCAGCAGTTACGGACTATTGGGTGAGGAGTACTTC. Its protein is CASSYGLLGEEYF.